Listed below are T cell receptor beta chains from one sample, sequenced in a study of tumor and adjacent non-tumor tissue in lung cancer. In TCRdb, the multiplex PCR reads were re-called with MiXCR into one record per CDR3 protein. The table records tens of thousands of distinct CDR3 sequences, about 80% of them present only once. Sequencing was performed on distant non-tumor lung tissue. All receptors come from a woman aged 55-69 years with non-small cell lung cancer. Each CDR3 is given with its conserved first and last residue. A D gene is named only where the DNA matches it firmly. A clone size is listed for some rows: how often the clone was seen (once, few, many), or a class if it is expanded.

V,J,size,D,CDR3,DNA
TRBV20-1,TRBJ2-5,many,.,CSARARFGLADETQYF,TGCAGTGCTAGAGCTAGGTTTGGGTTAGCCGATGAGACCCAGTACTTC
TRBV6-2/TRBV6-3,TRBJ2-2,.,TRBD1,CAIRAWDRNLNTRELFF,TGTGCCATCAGGGCCTGGGACAGAAACTTGAACACCAGGGAGCTGTTTTTT
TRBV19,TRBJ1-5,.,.,CASSIDLGQPQHF,TGTGCCAGTAGTATAGATCTCGGTCAGCCCCAGCATTTT
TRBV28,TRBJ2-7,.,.,CANSSGTGIHQYF,TGTGCCAACAGTTCCGGGACTGGGATTCATCAGTACTTC
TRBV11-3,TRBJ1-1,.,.,CVSSVRNRPEAFF,TGTGTCAGTAGCGTTCGGAACAGGCCTGAAGCTTTCTTT
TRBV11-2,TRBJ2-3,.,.,CASSLSVARGGTDTQYF,TGTGCCAGCAGCCTGAGCGTGGCGCGAGGTGGCACAGATACGCAGTATTTT
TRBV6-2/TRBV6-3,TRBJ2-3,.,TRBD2,CASTAVHLAGEDMRYF,TGTGCCAGCACCGCCGTTCACCTAGCGGGAGAAGATATGCGGTATTTT
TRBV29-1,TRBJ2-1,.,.,CSDGHRAGKQLF,TGCAGCGATGGCCACAGGGCGGGTAAGCAGCTCTTC
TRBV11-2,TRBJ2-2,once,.,CGSSSPQGGRNTGELFF,TGTGGCAGCAGCTCTCCCCAGGGGGGGCGGAACACCGGAGAGCTGTTTTTC
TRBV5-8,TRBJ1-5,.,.,CVNSPDGSSNQPRHF,TGTGTCAACAGCCCGGACGGAAGTAGCAATCAGCCCCGGCATTTT
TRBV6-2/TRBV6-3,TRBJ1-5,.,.,CASSSQGDNQSQHF,TGTGCCAGCAGTTCCCAGGGCGACAATCAGTCCCAGCATTTT
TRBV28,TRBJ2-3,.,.,CASSRRGSATGSTDTQYF,TGTGCCAGCAGTCGCCGGGGCAGCGCTACCGGTAGCACAGATACGCAGTATTTT
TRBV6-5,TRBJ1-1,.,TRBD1,CACRDDRVRITEAFF,TGTGCCTGCAGGGACGACAGGGTACGGATCACTGAAGCTTTCTTT
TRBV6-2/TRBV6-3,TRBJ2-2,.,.,CASRYTQQRADTEELFF,TGTGCCAGCAGATACACCCAACAGAGGGCCGACACCGAGGAGCTGTTTTTT
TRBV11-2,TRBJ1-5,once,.,CTCSFGNRGNQPQHF,TGTACCTGCAGTTTCGGGAACAGGGGCAATCAGCCCCAGCATTTT
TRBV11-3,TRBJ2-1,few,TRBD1,CVGSLVGQGDAFF,TGTGTCGGCAGCTTAGTGGGGCAGGGGGATGCGTTCTTC
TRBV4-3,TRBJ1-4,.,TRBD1,CPSNPGQGIKKLFF,TGTCCCAGCAATCCGGGACAGGGTATTAAAAAACTGTTTTTT
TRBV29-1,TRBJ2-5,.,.,CCVVQGGVTQYF,TGCTGCGTCGTACAGGGAGGGGTGACCCAGTACTTC
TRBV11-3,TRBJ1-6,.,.,CASSLEDRNNSPLHF,TGTGCCAGCAGCTTAGAGGATAGAAATAATTCACCCCTCCACTTC
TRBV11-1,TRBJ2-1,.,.,CASSRDFAAGSYNGQFF,TGTGCCAGCAGTCGGGATTTCGCAGCGGGCTCCTACAATGGGCAGTTCTTC
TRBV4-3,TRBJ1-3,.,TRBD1,CASSQDQGATGNTIYF,TGCGCCAGCAGCCAAGATCAGGGGGCTACCGGAAACACCATATATTTT
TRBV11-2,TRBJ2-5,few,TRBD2,CANRAGVAGGETQYF,TGTGCCAACAGGGCCGGGGTAGCGGGAGGCGAGACCCAGTACTTC
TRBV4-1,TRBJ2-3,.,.,CARSQDGGTQYF,TGCGCCAGGAGCCAGGATGGGGGTACGCAGTATTTT
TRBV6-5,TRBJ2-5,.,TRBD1,CASSRTGRRNTQYF,TGTGCCAGCAGTCGGACAGGGCGTCGAAATACCCAGTACTTC
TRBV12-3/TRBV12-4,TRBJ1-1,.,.,CASRLSRTEVAEAFF,TGTGCCAGCAGATTATCCCGGACAGAGGTAGCTGAAGCTTTCTTT
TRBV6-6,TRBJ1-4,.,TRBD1,CISSPYTGANEKLFF,TGTATCAGCAGTCCGTACACAGGGGCTAATGAAAAACTGTTTTTT